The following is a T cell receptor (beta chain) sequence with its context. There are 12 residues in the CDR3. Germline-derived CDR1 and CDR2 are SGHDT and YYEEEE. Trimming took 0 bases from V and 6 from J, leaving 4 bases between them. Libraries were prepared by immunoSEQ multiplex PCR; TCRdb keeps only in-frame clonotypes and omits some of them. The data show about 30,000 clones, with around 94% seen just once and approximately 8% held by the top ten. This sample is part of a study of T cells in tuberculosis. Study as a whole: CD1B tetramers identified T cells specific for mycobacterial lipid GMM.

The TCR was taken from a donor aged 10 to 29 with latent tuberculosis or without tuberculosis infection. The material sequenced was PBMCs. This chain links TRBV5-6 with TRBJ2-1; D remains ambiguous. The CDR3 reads CASSLAGNEQFF. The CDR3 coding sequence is TGTGCCAGCAGCTTGGCCGGCAATGAGCAGTTCTTC.